Shown below are 19 T cell receptor beta chains from a single sample sequenced in a study of Ad26.COV2.S vaccination and SARS-CoV-2 variants. The treatment here: 15 to 20 received Ad26.COV2.S at low or high dose, single or two shots; 5 received placebo; per-sample allocation not given. On day 63 after the first injection, vaccine and placebo recipients gave samples. The repertoire was sequenced with immunoSEQ multiplex PCR; TCRdb's copy has only in-frame clones and lacks some. The sample includes approximately 300,000 clones, just over 85% of them seen just once. Sequencing used peripheral blood, obtained in a trial of Ad26.COV2.S vaccine versus placebo. All receptors derive from a person aged 18-65 years who received the Ad26.COV2.S COVID-19 vaccine or a placebo.

The rearrangement uses TRBV3-1 (or the pseudogene TRBV3-2) and TRBJ1-2; no firm D call. V lost 4 bases, J lost 4 bases, and 10 bases lay in between. Germline assignment: CDR1 LGHDT and CDR2 YNNKEL (reference sequence). CDR3 length equals 13 residues. The CDR3 reads CASSPAQSYGYTF. The CDR3 DNA follows: TGTGCCAGCAGCCCAGCCCAGTCCTATGGCTACACCTTC.

The V call is TRBV6-5, the J call TRBJ1-6, with 7 bases that match TRBD1. The CDR3 has 14 residues. Trimming took 5 bases from V and 9 from J; bases not matched to a gene: 7. Germline lookup yields CDR1 MNHEY and CDR2 SVGAGI. CDR3 DNA sequence: TGTGCCAGCAGTCACGACAGGGCGGGTTCACCCCTCCACTTT. This encodes CASSHDRAGSPLHF.

The genes are TRBV2 and TRBJ1-4; a possible D gene is TRBD1 (5 bases). Germline V gene lookup returns CDR1 SNHLY and CDR2 FYNNEI. The CDR3 covers 15 residues. Trimming stripped 0 bases from V and 10 bases from J, with 15 bases between. The CDR3 DNA sequence: TGTGCCAGCAGTGAAGCTTCACTTACGGGGGGAAAACTGTTTTTT. Protein: CASSEASLTGGKLFF.

The V and J genes are TRBV6-5 and TRBJ2-7; TRBD1 or TRBD2 may be the D gene (5 bases each). V dropped 5 bases and J dropped 3 bases, with 14 bases sitting between them. The length of the CDR3 is 14 residues. Per the germline V gene, CDR1 is MNHEY and CDR2 is SVGAGI. The CDR3 nucleotides read TGTGCCAGCAGTCCCCGGGGACCCAACTACGAGCAGTACTTC. Translating it yields CASSPRGPNYEQYF.

This chain uses TRBV19 with TRBJ2-5; unclear D gene. Germline assignment: CDR1 LNHDA and CDR2 SQIVND (reference sequence). Trimming took 5 bases from V and 4 from J, leaving 14 bases between them. This CDR3 contains 14 residues. The CDR3 DNA sequence: TGTGCCAGTAGTTTTACAGCTTGGTCAGAGACCCAGTACTTC. It translates to CASSFTAWSETQYF.

V usage is TRBV7-2 and J usage is TRBJ1-2; a weak D match, TRBD1 (5 bases). There are 15 residues in the CDR3. Germline V gene data show CDR1 as SGHTA and CDR2 as FQGNSA. V was pared by 6 bases and J by 5 bases, with 19 bases between. DNA for the CDR3: TGTGCCAGCAGTTGGGGGTCCGGGATCACTTATGGCTACACCTTC. As protein: CASSWGSGITYGYTF.

The chain has TRBV9 and TRBJ2-3; a possible D gene is TRBD2 (6 bases). The CDR3 has 15 residues. Trimming stripped 0 bases from V and 4 bases from J, with 12 bases between. Germline CDR1 SGDLS, CDR2 YYNGEE. CDR3 in amino acids: CASSVVGGEADTQYF. The CDR3, as DNA: TGTGCCAGCAGCGTAGTAGGAGGGGAGGCAGATACGCAGTATTTT.

This clone has only one observation. V usage is TRBV6-5 and J usage is TRBJ1-2; 8 positions match TRBD1. The J segment lost 3 bases and the V segment lost 6 bases, leaving 9 bases of the junction unmatched. The CDR3 runs 15 residues. Germline CDR1 is MNHEY and CDR2 is SVGAGI. The CDR3 region is CASRGTGRGDYGYTF. The CDR3 bases are TGTGCCAGCAGGGGGACAGGAAGGGGAGACTATGGCTACACCTTC.

The chain employs TRBV7-9 and TRBJ2-3; the D call may be TRBD1 or TRBD2 (6 bases each). Germline CDR1 SEHNR, CDR2 FQNEAQ (reference sequence). The CDR3 consists of 15 residues. V was cut by 5 bases and J by 5 bases, with 17 bases left in between. The CDR3 DNA follows: TGTGCCAGCAGCCCCTTTAGGGGGGCCGAAGATACGCAGTATTTT. It encodes CASSPFRGAEDTQYF.

The chain links TRBV21-1 to TRBJ1-6; TRBD1, as called in the table, went unchecked against the DNA. TRBV21-1 is assigned pseudogene status. CDR3 size: 15 residues. The CDR3 DNA reads as TGTGCCAGCAGCAAGGGGGCCAGCTATAATTCACCCCTCCACTTT. This sequence encodes CASSKGASYNSPLHF.

This clone was counted a single time. V is TRBV6-5 and J is TRBJ1-2; TRBD1 might be the D (6 bases). Germline lookup yields CDR1 MNHEY and CDR2 SVGAGI. V was trimmed by 9 bases and J by 8 bases, leaving 19 bases between them. The CDR3 is 13 residues long. CDR3 sequence (DNA): TGTGCCAGTACGTCCAACAGGGACTTCGGCTACACCTTC. This gives the protein CASTSNRDFGYTF.

This chain joins TRBV6-5 and TRBJ1-1; possible D gene TRBD1, 5 bases. The CDR3 sequence is 15 residues long. V was cut by 3 bases and J by 5 bases, with 16 bases left in between. CDR1 and CDR2 (germline): MNHEY, SVGAGI. CDR3 protein: CASSYKTVIRTEAFF. The CDR3 DNA follows: TGTGCCAGCAGTTATAAGACAGTTATCCGGACTGAAGCTTTCTTT.

This clone appeared a few times. This chain links TRBV5-4 with TRBJ1-4; possible D gene TRBD1, 5 bases. The CDR3 totals 16 residues. Germline CDR1 reads SGHNT; CDR2 reads YYREEE (reference sequence). V was shortened by 0 bases and J by 5 bases, with 14 bases between the two germline ends. The DNA for the CDR3 is TGTGCCAGCAGCTTGGGGGGGGGAGGATACAATGAAAAACTGTTTTTT. This gives the protein CASSLGGGGYNEKLFF.

The V gene is TRBV7-9, the J gene TRBJ1-1, with D unclear. V was shortened by 5 bases and J by 0 bases, with 13 bases between the two germline ends. The germline V gene has CDR1 SEHNR and CDR2 FQNEAQ (reference sequence). The CDR3 length is 15 residues. The CDR3 DNA sequence: TGTGCCAGCAGCCAGAAGAGCCTCATGAACACTGAAGCTTTCTTT. Its translation is CASSQKSLMNTEAFF.

This chain connects TRBV15 to TRBJ2-1, with TRBD1 matching over 9 bases. Trimming at V came to 4 bases and at J to 6 bases, leaving 10 bases not matched to a gene. The CDR3 is 16 amino acids. CDR1 is LNHNV, CDR2 YYDKDF, per germline (reference sequence). The CDR3 here is CATSKSGTGKANEQFF. The CDR3 bases are TGTGCCACCAGCAAATCCGGGACAGGGAAGGCCAATGAGCAGTTCTTC.

This chain uses TRBV30 with TRBJ1-2, with D perhaps TRBD1 (5 bases). The CDR3 has 15 amino acids. Trimming pared 0 bases from V and 2 bases from J, leaving 13 bases between. The germline gives CDR1 GTSNPN, CDR2 SVGIG (reference sequence). CDR3 region: CAWSVAGGGNYGYTF. CDR3 bases: TGTGCCTGGAGTGTAGCCGGGGGAGGGAACTATGGCTACACCTTC.

J is TRBJ1-1 and V is TRBV30; D unclear. Germline lookup yields CDR1 GTSNPN and CDR2 SVGIG (reference sequence). This CDR3 has 11 amino acids. V lost 4 bases and J lost 1, with 4 bases in between. As DNA, the CDR3 is TGTGCCTGGAATTGGAACACTGAAGCTTTCTTT. It is translated as CAWNWNTEAFF. The variable domain in full, completed from reference TRBV30 and TRBJ1-1, reads SQTIHQWPATLVQPVGSPLSLECTVEGTSNPNLYWYRQAAGRGLQLLFYSVGIGQISSEVPQNLSASRPQDRQFILSSKKLLLSDSGFYLCAWNWNTEAFFGQGTRLTVV.

The chain has TRBV29-1 and TRBJ2-7, with D perhaps matching TRBD1 (5 bases). Trimming left V 4 bases short and J 2 bases short, with 12 bases between. The V gene's germline CDR1 is SQVTM and CDR2 ANQGSEA. This CDR3 spans 13 amino acids. CDR3 amino acids: CSVGDSKTYEQYF. Written as DNA, the CDR3 is TGCAGCGTTGGTGACAGCAAGACCTACGAGCAGTACTTC.

The J gene is TRBJ1-2, the V gene TRBV5-4, with D possibly TRBD1 on 6 matching bases. Looked up from germline, CDR1 is SGHNT and CDR2 is YYREEE (reference sequence). Trimming took off 0 bases at V and 2 bases at J, with 17 bases between the two ends. CDR3 length equals 17 residues. The CDR3 nucleotides are TGTGCCAGCAGCTTGGGACAGGCGGCTTTACGCAACTATGGCTACACCTTC. Its translation is CASSLGQAALRNYGYTF.